A single sample gave rise to the 32 T cell receptor beta chains below, sequenced in a study of T cell changes during pregnancy in multiple sclerosis (dated by TCRdb to about 2019). Receptor libraries were prepared by the immunoSEQ multiplex PCR assay. TCRdb mirrors the immuneACCESS table, restricted to in-frame sequences. Some clones are absent from its copies; in checked studies, under half trace to an unresolved V gene, and the reason for the others is unknown. The sample table contains about 38,000 clones; only one count was recorded for over 90% of them. About 0.4% of the sample is taken by the ten largest. The specimen was CD4+ T cells from peripheral blood mononuclear cells, collected in the second trimester of pregnancy. The receptors were sampled from a female donor with multiple sclerosis, enrolled in a pregnancy study.

The V and J genes are TRBV10-1 and TRBJ2-7; D remains ambiguous. This CDR3 region has 11 residues. Germline V gene data show CDR1 as WNHNN and CDR2 as SYGVQD (reference sequence). V was pared by 7 bases and J by 1 base, with 5 bases between. For the CDR3, the DNA is TGCGCCAGCATCAGATCCTACGAGCAGTACTTC. Protein product: CASIRSYEQYF.

The V gene is TRBV11-2, the J gene TRBJ2-7; 9 bases are shared with TRBD1. V gave up 6 bases and J gave up 3 bases; unmatched junction bases: 9. In germline, CDR1 is SGHAT, CDR2 FQNNGV. The CDR3 loop spans 15 amino acids. In DNA, the CDR3 is TGTGCCAGCAGAGTAACCGGGACAGGGCACTACGAGCAGTACTTC. Residues: CASRVTGTGHYEQYF.

The chain links TRBV6-6 to TRBJ2-7; maybe TRBD1 (7 bases). The CDR3 length is 14 residues. Looked up from germline, CDR1 is MNHNY and CDR2 is SVGAGI (reference sequence). The V end lost 6 bases, the J end lost 4 bases, and 16 bases lay between the germline ends. The CDR3 loop reads CASRPTGDWYEQYF. Here the CDR3 DNA reads TGTGCCAGCAGGCCCACAGGGGACTGGTACGAGCAGTACTTC.

The V gene is TRBV5-6, the J gene TRBJ1-2, with a weak D call TRBD1 (5 bases). Germline CDR1 is SGHDT and CDR2 is YYEEEE. The germline V and J ends were trimmed by 4 bases and 4 bases, with 14 bases remaining between them. This CDR3 is built from 14 residues. The CDR3 protein is CASSHTDRIYGYTF. CDR3 nucleotide sequence: TGTGCCAGCAGCCACACCGACAGAATCTATGGCTACACCTTC.

This clone was detected once. CDR3 in DNA: TGTGCCAGCAGCTTGGGACTAGCTTCCAACGAGCAGTACTTC. Protein sequence: CASSLGLASNEQYF. The chain has TRBV5-6 and TRBJ2-7, with 7 nucleotides matching TRBD2. The germline CDR1 and CDR2 sequences are SGHDT and YYEEEE. The CDR3 contains 14 residues. Germline trimming cut 0 bases from V and 5 bases from J; bases unmatched to any gene: 5.

The CDR3 sequence: CASSLRQINEKLFF. The CDR3 coding sequence is TGTGCCAGCAGCTTGCGACAGATAAATGAAAAACTGTTTTTT. The J gene is TRBJ1-4, the V gene TRBV5-5, with D possibly TRBD1 on 5 matching bases. With 1 base removed from V and 5 bases from J, the gap between germline ends came to 9 bases. The length of the CDR3 is 14 residues. Germline values: CDR1 SGHKS, CDR2 YYEKEE (reference sequence). Variable domain in full (rest from reference TRBV5-5 and TRBJ1-4): DAGVTQSPTHLIKTRGQQVTLRCSPISGHKSVSWYQQVLGQGPQFIFQYYEKEERGRGNFPDRFSARQFPNYSSELNVNALLLGDSALYLCASSLRQINEKLFFGSGTQLSVL.

This chain connects TRBV7-2 to TRBJ2-5; 7 bases agree with TRBD2. CDR3 length: 14 residues. CDR1 is SGHTA, CDR2 FQGNSA, per germline. Trimming cost V 2 bases and J 2 bases; bases outside gene matches: 2. DNA of the CDR3: TGTGCCAGCAGCTTAATGGGGGGGCAAGAGACCCAGTACTTC. Protein: CASSLMGGQETQYF.

This clone was counted once. The V and J genes are TRBV5-5 and TRBJ2-7, with TRBD2 matching 12 bases. Per germline, CDR1 SGHKS and CDR2 YYEKEE (reference sequence). With 4 bases clipped from V and 13 bases from J, the junction kept 6 bases outside the gene matches. The CDR3 extends over 12 amino acids. DNA of the CDR3: TGTGCCAGCAGCACCCAGACTAGCGGGGGTTACTTC. It specifies CASSTQTSGGYF. The whole variable domain, remainder taken from reference TRBV5-5 and TRBJ2-7, is DAGVTQSPTHLIKTRGQQVTLRCSPISGHKSVSWYQQVLGQGPQFIFQYYEKEERGRGNFPDRFSARQFPNYSSELNVNALLLGDSALYLCASSTQTSGGYFGPGTRLTVT.

This rearrangement joins TRBV4-3 to TRBJ1-1, with a possible D match to TRBD1 (6 bases). Trimming shortened V by 0 bases and J by 5 bases, and 7 bases separated the two germline ends. Germline V gene sequence: CDR1 LGHNA, CDR2 YSLEER. The CDR3 consists of 13 residues. CDR3 nucleotide sequence: TGCGCCAGCAGCCAAGACAGGGGTACTGAAGCTTTCTTT. As protein: CASSQDRGTEAFF.

The gene calls are TRBV7-9 and TRBJ2-1; 14 nucleotides align to TRBD2. V trimming: 5 bases; J trimming: 4 bases; junction bases outside the gene matches: 10. Germline lookup yields CDR1 SEHNR and CDR2 FQNEAQ (reference sequence). The CDR3 loop spans 18 amino acids. CDR3 sequence (DNA): TGTGCCAGCAGCCCCCCCAGAAGACTAGCGGGGGGGTACAATGAGCAGTTCTTC. Its translation is CASSPPRRLAGGYNEQFF.

The chain has TRBV6-6 and TRBJ2-2; 8 bases fit TRBD2. The CDR3 runs to 16 residues. The V gene end was trimmed by 6 bases and the J gene end by 3 bases; junction bases not matched to a gene: 9. Germline V lookup: CDR1 MNHNY, CDR2 SVGAGI (reference sequence). The CDR3 reads CASRGREGQDTGELFF. In nucleotides, the CDR3 is TGTGCCAGCAGGGGTCGGGAGGGCCAAGACACCGGGGAGCTGTTTTTT.

This rearrangement joins TRBV4-1 to TRBJ2-2, with TRBD2 matching 10 bases. Germline CDR1 reads MGHRA; CDR2 reads YSYEKL. The CDR3 is made up of 17 amino acids. J gave up 7 bases and V 2 bases, and 10 bases lay outside the gene matches. As DNA, the CDR3 is TGCGCCAGCAGCCAAATACTAGCGGGACTTGGCAACGGGGAGCTGTTTTTT. This codes for CASSQILAGLGNGELFF.

The chain joins TRBV15 to TRBJ1-1; D gene uncertain. Germline V gene sequence: CDR1 LNHNV, CDR2 YYDKDF (reference sequence). Trimming shortened V by 0 bases and J by 11 bases, and 16 bases separated the two germline ends. The CDR3 runs to 14 residues. The CDR3 DNA reads TGTGCCACCAGCAGAGACAGGTTTTTACATGGGGCTTTCTTT. It is translated as CATSRDRFLHGAFF. Supplemented by reference TRBV15 and TRBJ1-1, the full variable domain reads DAMVIQNPRYQVTQFGKPVTLSCSQTLNHNVMYWYQQKSSQAPKLLFHYYDKDFNNEADTPDNFQSRRPNTSFCFLDIRSPGLGDTAMYLCATSRDRFLHGAFFGQGTRLTVV.

The rearrangement joins TRBV29-1 to TRBJ1-1, with 11 bases matching TRBD1. CDR1 and CDR2 from the germline V gene are SQVTM and ANQGSEA. Trimming removed 0 bases from V and 5 bases from J; junction bases left unmatched: 11. The CDR3 loop spans 17 amino acids. CDR3 sequence (DNA): TGCAGCGTTGAAGATTGGGTCGGCAGGGACAGGGGGACTGAAGCTTTCTTT. Protein sequence: CSVEDWVGRDRGTEAFF.

The gene calls are TRBV25-1 and TRBJ2-5, with TRBD1 identical over 12 bases. CDR3 length equals 15 residues. Germline V gives CDR1 MGHDK, CDR2 SYGVNS. V lost 3 bases and J lost 4; bases outside the gene matches: 3. The CDR3 sequence is CASSDGTGGRETQYF. The CDR3 DNA follows: TGTGCCAGCAGTGACGGGACAGGGGGCAGAGAGACCCAGTACTTC.

This clone was observed once. The CDR3 DNA reads as TGCGCCAGCAGCCCTGCGGGACAGGGGTCCGAGCAGTACTTC. This sequence encodes CASSPAGQGSEQYF. The V gene is TRBV5-1, the J gene TRBJ2-7; 10 nucleotides align to TRBD1. J was trimmed by 6 bases and V by 4 bases; bases with no gene match: 7. CDR1 and CDR2 from the germline V gene are SGHRS and YFSETQ. The length of the CDR3 is 14 residues.

The rearrangement links TRBV11-2 to TRBJ2-7, with a tentative D call TRBD2 (5 bases). The CDR3 contains 14 residues. Trimming took 5 bases from V and 2 from J, leaving 13 bases between them. Germline loops: CDR1 SGHAT, CDR2 FQNNGV. CDR3 amino acids: CASSRKSGTYEQYF. CDR3 nucleotide sequence: TGTGCCAGCAGCCGCAAATCGGGGACCTACGAGCAGTACTTC.

This clone has only one observation. The J gene is TRBJ2-3, the V gene TRBV4-1; 8 positions agree with TRBD2. Germline CDR1 is MGHRA and CDR2 is YSYEKL. The CDR3 loop spans 15 amino acids. Unmatched junction bases numbered 2, after V lost 1 base and J lost 2 bases. The CDR3 reads CASSQAGGPTDTQYF. The CDR3 nucleotides read TGCGCCAGCAGCCAAGCGGGGGGGCCCACAGATACGCAGTATTTT.

The V and J genes are TRBV5-1 and TRBJ2-2; TRBD1 aligns across 7 bases. The CDR3 is made up of 16 amino acids. In germline, CDR1 is SGHRS, CDR2 YFSETQ. The ends lost 1 base at V and 4 bases at J; junction bases unmatched: 7. The CDR3 sequence: CASSLRPAGGTGELFF. The CDR3 DNA follows: TGCGCCAGCAGCTTGCGGCCCGCAGGGGGCACCGGGGAGCTGTTTTTT.

V gene TRBV28 combines with J gene TRBJ2-2; TRBD1 aligns across 8 bases. The CDR3 runs 14 residues. Germline V lookup: CDR1 MDHEN, CDR2 SYDVKM. Trimming cost V 2 bases and J 6 bases; bases outside gene matches: 2. CDR3 nucleotides: TGTGCCAGCAGTTTAGAACAGGGGGCCGGGGAGCTGTTTTTT. Protein: CASSLEQGAGELFF. Full variable domain (outside the CDR3, taken from reference TRBV28 and TRBJ2-2): DVKVTQSSRYLVKRTGEKVFLECVQDMDHENMFWYRQDPGLGLRLIYFSYDVKMKEKGDIPEGYSVSREKKERFSLILESASTNQTSMYLCASSLEQGAGELFFGEGSRLTVL.

The chain carries TRBV4-3 and TRBJ1-6; tentatively, D is TRBD1 (5 bases). In germline, CDR1 is LGHNA, CDR2 YSLEER. This CDR3 has 16 residues. V was shortened by 5 bases and J by 6 bases, with 17 bases between the two germline ends. The CDR3 is CASSLGVGGPNSPLHF. For the CDR3, the DNA is TGCGCCAGCAGCTTAGGGGTCGGGGGACCTAATTCACCCCTCCACTTT.

The chain couples TRBV7-3 to TRBJ1-6, with 11 bases that match TRBD1. The V and J ends lost 6 bases and 11 bases, in that order; junction bases with no gene match: 6. Germline V CDR1 and CDR2: SGHTA, FQGTGA. CDR3 length: 14 amino acids. The CDR3 nucleotides read TGTGCCAGCAGTCGGGACAGGGGGACGACACCCCTCCACTTT. It is translated as CASSRDRGTTPLHF. The full variable domain, completed using reference TRBV7-3 and TRBJ1-6, is GAGVSQTPSNKVTEKGKYVELRCDPISGHTALYWYRQSLGQGPEFLIYFQGTGAADDSGLPNDRFFAVRPEGSVSTLKIQRTERGDSAVYLCASSRDRGTTPLHFGNGTRLTVT.

The chain carries TRBV5-1 and TRBJ2-5, with 7 bases aligning to TRBD1. CDR3 length equals 14 residues. Trimming cost V 3 bases and J 5 bases; bases outside gene matches: 7. Germline V CDR1 and CDR2: SGHRS, YFSETQ. The CDR3 region has the DNA TGCGCCAGCAGCTCGGGACAGCCCGGGGAGACCCAGTACTTC. Protein: CASSSGQPGETQYF.

V and J are TRBV14 and TRBJ2-3; a weak D match, TRBD2 (6 bases). The CDR3 loop spans 14 amino acids. Germline CDR1 and CDR2: SGHDN and FVKESK. V dropped 1 base and J dropped 5 bases, with 10 bases sitting between them. CDR3 in amino acids: CASSQGARGDTQYF. In DNA form, the CDR3 reads TGTGCCAGCAGCCAAGGGGCGCGGGGAGATACGCAGTATTTT.

The rearrangement joins TRBV30 to TRBJ2-3, with a weak D call TRBD2 (6 bases). V dropped 3 bases and J dropped 6 bases, with 10 bases sitting between them. CDR3 length: 12 residues. In germline, CDR1 is GTSNPN, CDR2 SVGIG (reference sequence). CDR3 in DNA: TGTGCCTGGAGCCTCCTAGCGGATACGCAGTATTTT. Translation gives CAWSLLADTQYF.

This sequence joins TRBV4-1 and TRBJ2-2; 7 positions agree with TRBD2. Germline values: CDR1 MGHRA, CDR2 YSYEKL. Unmatched junction bases numbered 5, after V lost 4 bases and J lost 3 bases. The CDR3 totals 15 residues. CDR3: CASSPSGAYTGELFF. The CDR3 nucleotides read TGCGCCAGCAGCCCCAGCGGGGCGTACACCGGGGAGCTGTTTTTT.

The chain combines TRBV2 with TRBJ2-2, with 16 positions matching TRBD2. The CDR3 consists of 18 residues. Germline V gene sequence: CDR1 SNHLY, CDR2 FYNNEI. The trim removed 6 bases at V and 4 bases at J, leaving 8 bases unmatched. In DNA, the CDR3 is TGTGCCAGCAGGCCTGGGACTAGCGGGAGGGCCGTCACCGGGGAGCTGTTTTTT. Protein: CASRPGTSGRAVTGELFF.

The genes are TRBV25-1 and TRBJ2-3; a possible D gene is TRBD2 (6 bases). The CDR3 is 13 residues long. The germline gives CDR1 MGHDK, CDR2 SYGVNS. The V end was cut by 8 bases, the J end by 10 bases, with 19 bases between. As DNA, the CDR3 is TGTGCCAGCCAAGACTTACCGGGACTTTCGCAGTATTTT. It yields the protein CASQDLPGLSQYF.

This clone has just one count. This chain joins TRBV10-3 and TRBJ2-3; the D gene is possibly TRBD2 (5 bases). The CDR3 has 13 amino acids. V was clipped by 11 bases and J by 1 base, with 13 bases between them. CDR1 is ENHRY and CDR2 is SYGVKD in the germline V gene. The CDR3 coding sequence is TGTGCCGTTACACCGGAGGGCACAGATACGCAGTATTTT. Translating it yields CAVTPEGTDTQYF.

The V call is TRBV18, the J call TRBJ1-1; 7 bases align to TRBD1. Germline loops: CDR1 KGHSH, CDR2 LQKENI. The V and J ends lost 3 bases and 0 bases, in that order; junction bases with no gene match: 7. The CDR3 consists of 16 residues. This CDR3 reads CASSPLPTGLNTEAFF. The CDR3 DNA reads TGTGCCAGCTCACCTTTACCGACAGGGTTGAACACTGAAGCTTTCTTT.

This sequence joins TRBV6-5 and TRBJ1-3, with D uncertain. Germline V gene lookup returns CDR1 MNHEY and CDR2 SVGAGI. Trimming cost V 6 bases and J 3 bases, with 15 bases left between them. The CDR3 spans 15 residues. In DNA, the CDR3 is TGTGCCAGCAGGCCGAGGGCGGAGGGTGGAAACACCATATATTTT. Translating gives CASRPRAEGGNTIYF.

This rearrangement joins TRBV28 to TRBJ1-1; D call uncertain. The CDR3 has 16 residues. The V gene's germline CDR1 is MDHEN and CDR2 SYDVKM. With 2 bases removed from V and 4 bases from J, the gap between germline ends came to 17 bases. The CDR3 reads CASSLVFGSRGTEAFF. The CDR3 coding sequence is TGTGCCAGCAGTTTAGTGTTCGGAAGTCGGGGCACTGAAGCTTTCTTT.